This T cell receptor (beta chain) was sequenced in a study of T cells in Graves' hyperthyroidism and ophthalmopathy. TCR beta CDR3 regions were amplified from RNA. HTBI primers drove first-round RT-PCR of the TCR CDR3. Via MiXCR, TCRdb re-called the multiplex PCR reads, giving one row per CDR3 protein. The profile shows hundreds of thousands of distinct CDR3 sequences, about 38% of them singletons. The CDR3 has 14 amino acids. V lost 4 bases to trimming and J lost 4 bases, with 13 bases between them. CDR1 is SEHNR and CDR2 is FQNEAQ in the germline V gene (reference sequence). The receptor was derived from a young man with Graves' hyperthyroidism. V and J are TRBV7-9 and TRBJ1-2, with D unresolved. What was sequenced was blood. CDR3 coding DNA: TGTGCCAGCAGCTCAATAGAAGATAGCTATGGCTACACCTTC. Protein product: CASSSIEDSYGYTF.